The 26 T cell receptor beta chains below come from one sample, sequenced in a study of cytomegalovirus exposure and HLA in healthy donors. PCR amplification relied on 60 Vbeta primers (plus 13 Jbeta primers). This table comes from immunoSEQ multiplex PCR, and its TCRdb copy is limited to in-frame clones, with some not included. Counted here are roughly 250,000 clones, about four fifths occurring once; the ten biggest clones make up about 0.29%. Material: PBMCs. These TCRs come from a girl under 10 years old in good health and CMV-seronegative.

The gene calls are TRBV14 and TRBJ2-1, with D perhaps matching TRBD1 (6 bases). The CDR3 has 17 amino acids. V lost 0 bases and J lost 9, with 21 bases in between. Germline V lookup: CDR1 SGHDN, CDR2 FVKESK. CDR3 nucleotides: TGTGCCAGCAGCCAAGATATAGAGGGGGTCCACGAGGTTGAGCAGTTCTTC. Its protein is CASSQDIEGVHEVEQFF.

This clone was counted between two and nine times. V and J are TRBV28 and TRBJ1-1; D may be TRBD1 (5 bases). Germline V CDR1 and CDR2: MDHEN, SYDVKM. The CDR3 runs 14 residues. The germline V and J ends were trimmed by 3 bases and 1 base, with 9 bases remaining between them. Here the CDR3 reads CASSFLQANTEAFF. The DNA of the CDR3 is TGTGCCAGCAGTTTCTTACAGGCGAACACTGAAGCTTTCTTT. The full variable domain, its missing parts supplied by reference TRBV28 and TRBJ1-1, is DVKVTQSSRYLVKRTGEKVFLECVQDMDHENMFWYRQDPGLGLRLIYFSYDVKMKEKGDIPEGYSVSREKKERFSLILESASTNQTSMYLCASSFLQANTEAFFGQGTRLTVV.

The V gene is TRBV5-5, the J gene TRBJ1-5, with D perhaps matching TRBD1 (6 bases). Trimming left V 0 bases short and J 4 bases short, with 14 bases between. Germline V lookup: CDR1 SGHKS, CDR2 YYEKEE (reference sequence). The CDR3 loop spans 16 amino acids. The CDR3 protein is CASSLDGGGGNQPQHF. Written as DNA, the CDR3 is TGTGCCAGCAGCTTGGATGGGGGCGGCGGAAATCAGCCCCAGCATTTT.

The chain employs TRBV5-1 and TRBJ2-5; TRBD2 matches 7 bases. V trimming: 4 bases; J trimming: 0 bases; junction bases outside the gene matches: 6. This CDR3 spans 15 amino acids. Germline lookup yields CDR1 SGHRS and CDR2 YFSETQ. CDR3 coding DNA: TGCGCCAGCAGCGACCAACTAGCGTACCAAGAGACCCAGTACTTC. Protein sequence: CASSDQLAYQETQYF.

The chain links TRBV10-3 to TRBJ1-5, with 8 bases aligning to TRBD1. This CDR3 comprises 15 residues. With 0 bases clipped from V and 7 bases from J, the junction kept 5 bases outside the gene matches. Germline values: CDR1 ENHRY, CDR2 SYGVKD. CDR3 in amino acids: CAISESDRAGQPQHF. DNA for the CDR3: TGTGCCATCAGTGAGTCGGACAGGGCCGGGCAGCCCCAGCATTTT.

This chain uses TRBV29-1 with TRBJ2-3; 11 nucleotides line up with TRBD2. The CDR3 sequence is 16 residues long. V shed 1 base, J shed 4 bases, and the junction held 7 bases outside the gene matches. CDR1 and CDR2 from the germline V gene are SQVTM and ANQGSEA. CDR3 loop: CSVEGQASGGPDTQYF. The CDR3 DNA reads TGCAGCGTTGAAGGGCAGGCTAGCGGGGGGCCAGATACGCAGTATTTT.

This chain joins TRBV4-1 and TRBJ2-5; D is possibly TRBD2 (6 bases). This CDR3 has 17 amino acids. The germline CDR1 and CDR2 sequences are MGHRA and YSYEKL. With 4 bases removed from V and 5 bases from J, the gap between germline ends came to 23 bases. CDR3 protein: CASSLSFRAGGTETQYF. The CDR3 nucleotides read TGCGCCAGCAGCCTTTCCTTCCGGGCCGGAGGGACGGAGACCCAGTACTTC.

This clone was seen a single time. The CDR3 spells CASSVGSAYEQYF. In DNA, the CDR3 is TGTGCCAGCAGCGTCGGGAGCGCCTACGAGCAGTACTTC. The chain recombines TRBV9 with TRBJ2-7; D is perhaps TRBD2 (6 bases). CDR3 length equals 13 residues. V lost 2 bases and J lost 2, with 8 bases in between. CDR1 and CDR2 from the germline V gene are SGDLS and YYNGEE.

The gene calls are TRBV27 and TRBJ1-4; D is unclear. The CDR3 runs to 18 residues. The ends were cut back, 3 bases at V and 4 bases at J, with 21 bases in the middle. Germline CDR1 is MNHEY and CDR2 is SMNVEV (reference sequence). DNA of the CDR3: TGTGCCAGCAGTTTCGGTCTCCATCACGGGAGGCTTAATGAAAAACTGTTTTTT. It is translated as CASSFGLHHGRLNEKLFF.

This clone appeared once. V gene TRBV4-1 combines with J gene TRBJ1-4, with a tentative D call TRBD1 (6 bases). This CDR3 comprises 15 residues. V lost 0 bases to trimming and J lost 8 bases, with 13 bases between them. Germline assignment: CDR1 MGHRA and CDR2 YSYEKL. In nucleotides, the CDR3 is TGCGCCAGCAGCCAAGAAAACAGGGCGGGCGAAAAACTGTTTTTT. Translating it yields CASSQENRAGEKLFF.

This clone was counted between two and nine times. The gene calls are TRBV18 and TRBJ2-5, with a weak D call TRBD2 (5 bases). Germline CDR1 and CDR2: KGHSH and LQKENI. The CDR3 consists of 14 residues. V dropped 6 bases and J dropped 2 bases, with 13 bases sitting between them. This CDR3 is CASSPRSGQETQYF. DNA of the CDR3: TGTGCCAGCTCCCCGCGGTCGGGACAAGAGACCCAGTACTTC.

The genes are TRBV7-9 and TRBJ1-1; D perhaps matches TRBD1 (5 bases). Looked up from germline, CDR1 is SEHNR and CDR2 is FQNEAQ (reference sequence). The length of the CDR3 is 16 residues. Trimming stripped 5 bases from V and 0 bases from J, with 16 bases between. CDR3 DNA sequence: TGTGCCAGCAGCAGGGGCGGCTGGTTCATGAACACTGAAGCTTTCTTT. Translation gives CASSRGGWFMNTEAFF.

This clone was seen more than once but under ten times. The V and J genes are TRBV7-9 and TRBJ1-3; D might be TRBD1 (6 bases). Germline CDR1 is SEHNR and CDR2 is FQNEAQ (reference sequence). V gave up 3 bases and J gave up 1 base, with 10 bases separating them. The CDR3 extends over 15 amino acids. CDR3 coding DNA: TGTGCCAGCAGCTTCAACAGGGTGTCTGGAAACACCATATATTTT. This sequence encodes CASSFNRVSGNTIYF.

CDR3 DNA sequence: TGTGCCAGCACCTCCGGGACTACCTTATACAATGAGCAGTTCTTC. This codes for CASTSGTTLYNEQFF. The rearrangement uses TRBV7-9 and TRBJ2-1, with 7 bases lining up with TRBD2. The germline V gene encodes CDR1 SEHNR and CDR2 FQNEAQ (reference sequence). CDR3 size: 15 residues. V was clipped by 7 bases and J by 4 bases; unmatched bases: 10.

This clone is a singleton in its sample. The chain employs TRBV6-4 and TRBJ2-7; D perhaps matches TRBD1 (5 bases). The CDR3 runs to 16 residues. CDR1 is MRHNA and CDR2 is SNTAGT in the germline V gene. V lost 0 bases and J lost 0, with 12 bases in between. The chain's CDR3 is CASSDSVDSPSYEQYF. CDR3 DNA: TGTGCCAGCAGTGACTCGGTAGACAGCCCCTCCTACGAGCAGTACTTC.

This rearrangement joins TRBV30 to TRBJ2-3, with 12 nucleotides matching TRBD2. Germline V gives CDR1 GTSNPN, CDR2 SVGIG (reference sequence). This CDR3 contains 16 residues. V lost 2 bases to trimming and J lost 0 bases; unmatched junction nucleotides: 3. CDR3 sequence: CAWSRLAGASTDTQYF. CDR3 DNA sequence: TGTGCCTGGAGTAGACTAGCGGGGGCTAGCACAGATACGCAGTATTTT.

This clone was detected only a few times. V usage is TRBV29-1 and J usage is TRBJ1-2; unclear D gene. From germline, CDR1 is SQVTM and CDR2 ANQGSEA. The V end lost 0 bases, the J end lost 5 bases, and 4 bases lay between the germline ends. The CDR3 runs 11 residues. The CDR3 nucleotides read TGCAGCGTTGAAGAGAGGTATGGCTACACCTTC. It yields the protein CSVEERYGYTF. Using reference TRBV29-1 and TRBJ1-2 for the parts outside the CDR3, the full variable domain is SAVISQKPSRDICQRGTSLTIQCQVDSQVTMMFWYRQQPGQSLTLIATANQGSEATYESGFVIDKFPISRPNLTFSTLTVSNMSPEDSSIYLCSVEERYGYTFGSGTRLTVV.

This clone occurred a few times. V and J are TRBV10-3 and TRBJ1-2, with D perhaps matching TRBD1 (6 bases). Trimming removed 8 bases from V and 2 bases from J, with 21 bases in between. Germline V lookup: CDR1 ENHRY, CDR2 SYGVKD. The CDR3 has 16 residues. The CDR3 DNA sequence: TGTGCCATCCTGCGGGGGCCGCCCCGAAAAAACTATGGCTACACCTTC. Protein sequence: CAILRGPPRKNYGYTF.

The V gene is TRBV6-5, the J gene TRBJ2-7, with 7 bases matching TRBD1. Germline assignment: CDR1 MNHEY and CDR2 SVGAGI. The CDR3 contains 14 residues. V shed 6 bases, J shed 0 bases, and the junction held 5 bases outside the gene matches. The CDR3 sequence is CASSRDRNSYEQYF. CDR3 coding DNA: TGTGCCAGCAGCAGGGACAGAAACTCCTACGAGCAGTACTTC.

This clone was picked up one time. The V call is TRBV11-2, the J call TRBJ1-5; D unresolved. The V and J ends lost 0 bases and 6 bases respectively, with 12 bases between them. CDR3 size: 15 residues. Germline-derived CDR1 and CDR2 are SGHAT and FQNNGV. Here the CDR3 reads CASSLDLVSGQPQHF. As DNA, the CDR3 is TGTGCCAGCAGCTTAGATCTGGTCTCAGGTCAGCCCCAGCATTTT. Drawing the rest from reference TRBV11-2 and TRBJ1-5, the complete variable domain is EAGVAQSPRYKIIEKRQSVAFWCNPISGHATLYWYQQILGQGPKLLIQFQNNGVVDDSQLPKDRFSAERLKGVDSTLKIQPAKLEDSAVYLCASSLDLVSGQPQHFGDGTRLSIL.

Details on this clone: Other DNA sequences in the sample encode the same CDR3. This chain uses TRBV27 with TRBJ2-1; TRBD2 might be the D (5 bases). CDR1 and CDR2 from the germline V gene are MNHEY and SMNVEV (reference sequence). The CDR3 loop spans 14 amino acids. The V end was cut by 2 bases, the J end by 0 bases, with 5 bases between. The DNA for the CDR3 is TGTGCCAGCAGTTTACGGGGCTCCTACAATGAGCAGTTCTTC. Residues: CASSLRGSYNEQFF.

The chain is built from TRBV4-1 and TRBJ1-3; D perhaps matches TRBD1 (6 bases). The CDR3 totals 16 residues. Germline lookup yields CDR1 MGHRA and CDR2 YSYEKL. With 3 bases removed from V and 2 bases from J, the gap between germline ends came to 14 bases. The CDR3 loop is CASSQVTGKTGNTIYF. The CDR3 DNA reads as TGCGCCAGCAGCCAGGTCACAGGGAAGACTGGAAACACCATATATTTT.

The chain combines TRBV9 with TRBJ1-3, with 7 bases lining up with TRBD1. This CDR3 comprises 14 residues. The trim removed 4 bases at V and 5 bases at J, leaving 6 bases unmatched. Germline V gene lookup returns CDR1 SGDLS and CDR2 YYNGEE. Here the CDR3 reads CASSPGQDRNTIYF. The CDR3 nucleotides read TGTGCCAGCAGCCCTGGACAGGACCGAAACACCATATATTTT.

The rearrangement uses TRBV4-1 and TRBJ2-7; TRBD2 matches at 8 bases. J gave up 3 bases and V 2 bases, and 6 bases lay outside the gene matches. CDR3 size: 15 residues. Looked up from germline, CDR1 is MGHRA and CDR2 is YSYEKL. The CDR3 nucleotides read TGCGCCAGCAGCCAAACTCGGGCGGGGGGCTACGAGCAGTACTTC. Its translation: CASSQTRAGGYEQYF.

This chain connects TRBV4-1 to TRBJ1-2; D is undetermined. The CDR3 covers 15 residues. The ends were cut back, 1 base at V and 4 bases at J, with 13 bases in the middle. The germline V gene has CDR1 MGHRA and CDR2 YSYEKL. The CDR3 sequence: CASSQGVAAFYGYTF. CDR3 nucleotide sequence: TGCGCCAGCAGCCAAGGAGTCGCGGCGTTCTATGGCTACACCTTC.

This chain joins TRBV5-1 and TRBJ2-1, with 7 bases matching TRBD1. J lost 8 bases, V lost 2 bases, and 10 bases had no gene match. The germline V gene encodes CDR1 SGHRS and CDR2 YFSETQ. CDR3 length: 15 amino acids. Here the CDR3 DNA reads TGCGCCAGCAGCTTTAGACAGGGTTTAGAGGATGAGCAGTTCTTC. It translates to CASSFRQGLEDEQFF.